The 25 T cell receptor beta chains listed next were all sequenced from one sample in a study of cytomegalovirus exposure and HLA in healthy donors. The repertoire was sequenced with immunoSEQ multiplex PCR; TCRdb's copy has only in-frame clones and lacks some. The sample carries approximately 220,000 clones, 75% to 95% recorded once. Sequenced sample: PBMCs. These receptors were obtained from a woman aged 18-30 years in good health and CMV-seronegative.

The V and J genes are TRBV6-4 and TRBJ1-5; 9 positions match TRBD1. Trimming took 3 bases from V and 7 from J; bases not matched to a gene: 1. The CDR3 loop spans 13 amino acids. CDR1 and CDR2 from the germline V gene are MRHNA and SNTAGT. The CDR3 nucleotides read TGTGCCAGCAGTGAAGGACAGGGGCAGCCCCAGCATTTT. The encoded protein is CASSEGQGQPQHF.

This clone was counted only a few times. V and J are TRBV11-2 and TRBJ1-5; 8 bases agree with TRBD1. J gave up 4 bases and V 5 bases, and 7 bases lay outside the gene matches. There are 15 residues in the CDR3. Germline V gene lookup returns CDR1 SGHAT and CDR2 FQNNGV. The CDR3 coding sequence is TGTGCCAGCAGCCCCGACAGGGGTTTAAATCAGCCCCAGCATTTT. As protein: CASSPDRGLNQPQHF.

J is TRBJ2-3 and V is TRBV9; D call uncertain. The CDR3 is 13 amino acids. CDR1 and CDR2 (germline): SGDLS, YYNGEE. V lost 6 bases and J lost 0, with 8 bases in between. The CDR3 sequence is CASTRISTDTQYF. As DNA, the CDR3 is TGTGCCAGCACCAGGATTAGCACAGATACGCAGTATTTT.

The V call is TRBV2, the J call TRBJ2-5; D gene uncertain. The CDR3 covers 11 residues. Trimming took off 4 bases at V and 4 bases at J, with 4 bases between the two ends. Germline CDR1 SNHLY, CDR2 FYNNEI. CDR3 in amino acids: CASSVLETQYF. CDR3 sequence (DNA): TGTGCCAGCAGTGTTCTAGAGACCCAGTACTTC. Using reference TRBV2 and TRBJ2-5 for the parts outside the CDR3, the full variable domain is EPEVTQTPSHQVTQMGQEVILRCVPISNHLYFYWYRQILGQKVEFLVSFYNNEISEKSEIFDDQFSVERPDGSNFTLKIRSTKLEDSAMYFCASSVLETQYFGPGTRLLVL.

The V and J genes are TRBV23-1 and TRBJ2-7, with TRBD2 as a possible D gene (6 bases). TRBV23-1 is known as an ORF, though its function is uncertain. The CDR3 spans 15 residues. Trimming took off 0 bases at V and 4 bases at J, with 13 bases between the two ends. The CDR3 reads CASSQSGGSSYEQYF. The CDR3, as DNA: TGCGCCAGCAGTCAATCGGGGGGAAGTTCTTACGAGCAGTACTTC.

The chain links TRBV19 to TRBJ1-2; D is possibly TRBD1 (6 bases). V was pared by 1 base and J by 3 bases, with 9 bases between. This CDR3 has 14 amino acids. From germline, CDR1 is LNHDA and CDR2 SQIVND (reference sequence). CDR3 residues: CASSIADSDYGYTF. The CDR3 nucleotides are TGTGCCAGTAGTATAGCGGACAGCGACTATGGCTACACCTTC.

The chain has TRBV28 and TRBJ2-7, with D perhaps TRBD2 (5 bases). Germline lookup yields CDR1 MDHEN and CDR2 SYDVKM. V dropped 2 bases and J dropped 3 bases, with 11 bases sitting between them. The CDR3 length is 14 residues. CDR3 protein: CASSLVVEGYEQYF. CDR3 coding DNA: TGTGCCAGCAGTTTAGTAGTTGAGGGCTACGAGCAGTACTTC. The variable domain in full, completed from reference TRBV28 and TRBJ2-7, reads DVKVTQSSRYLVKRTGEKVFLECVQDMDHENMFWYRQDPGLGLRLIYFSYDVKMKEKGDIPEGYSVSREKKERFSLILESASTNQTSMYLCASSLVVEGYEQYFGPGTRLTVT.

V is TRBV2 and J is TRBJ1-1; possibly TRBD1 for D (5 bases). The CDR3 runs 16 residues. The ends were cut back, 3 bases at V and 4 bases at J, with 18 bases in the middle. Germline values: CDR1 SNHLY, CDR2 FYNNEI. The CDR3: CASSDWVGQGGTEAFF. The CDR3 nucleotides are TGTGCCAGCAGTGATTGGGTCGGGCAGGGAGGCACTGAAGCTTTCTTT.

The gene calls are TRBV6-1 and TRBJ1-1; D not certain. V was shortened by 3 bases and J by 0 bases, with 14 bases between the two germline ends. Germline V gene sequence: CDR1 MNHNS, CDR2 SASEGT. CDR3 length equals 16 residues. The CDR3 here is CASSDSGRDLNTEAFF. DNA for the CDR3: TGTGCCAGCAGTGATTCGGGTCGGGATTTGAACACTGAAGCTTTCTTT.

J is TRBJ1-1 and V is TRBV21-1. TRBV21-1 corresponds to a pseudogene. The CDR3 extends over 12 amino acids. CDR3: CASSTPRTEAFF. DNA of the CDR3: TGTGCCAGCAGCACCCCGAGAACTGAAGCTTTCTTT.

This chain uses TRBV4-2 with TRBJ2-7; D gene unclear. The CDR3 length is 12 residues. Germline V lookup: CDR1 LGHNA, CDR2 YNFKEQ. V was pared by 0 bases and J by 6 bases, with 6 bases between. The CDR3 bases are TGTGCCAGCAGCCAAGAGGCCCGCGAGCAGTACTTC. Protein sequence: CASSQEAREQYF.

In its sample, this clone was seen once. The genes are TRBV19 and TRBJ2-7; weak D call: TRBD1 (5 bases). The length of the CDR3 is 12 residues. V lost 8 bases and J 5 bases, leaving 13 bases between the germline ends. Germline CDR1 and CDR2: LNHDA and SQIVND (reference sequence). The CDR3: CASWGGPDEQYF. The CDR3 nucleotides are TGTGCCAGTTGGGGCGGACCGGACGAGCAGTACTTC.

The gene calls are TRBV6-1 and TRBJ1-2; 9 positions agree with TRBD1. Germline-derived CDR1 and CDR2 are MNHNS and SASEGT. V lost 6 bases and J lost 4; bases outside the gene matches: 6. The CDR3 runs 14 residues. The CDR3 DNA reads TGTGCCAGCAGCCCACAGGGGGCAAGCTATGGCTACACCTTC. This translates into CASSPQGASYGYTF.

The J gene is TRBJ2-3, the V gene TRBV27; TRBD2 might be the D (6 bases). There are 18 residues in the CDR3. The V end was cut by 2 bases, the J end by 4 bases, with 22 bases between. Per germline, CDR1 MNHEY and CDR2 SMNVEV (reference sequence). Here the CDR3 reads CASSLGLALGPRPDTQYF. CDR3 sequence (DNA): TGTGCCAGCAGTTTAGGGCTAGCGCTAGGACCTCGGCCAGATACGCAGTATTTT.

The chain employs TRBV6-6 and TRBJ1-5, with 8 bases identical to TRBD1. J gave up 5 bases and V 4 bases, and 7 bases lay outside the gene matches. Germline CDR1 and CDR2: MNHNY and SVGAGI (reference sequence). This CDR3 comprises 15 residues. CDR3 sequence (DNA): TGTGCCAGCAGTTCCCGCCAGGGGGCTGATCAGCCCCAGCATTTT. Its protein is CASSSRQGADQPQHF.

The V call is TRBV11-2, the J call TRBJ1-2, with D perhaps TRBD1 (6 bases). Trimming pared 2 bases from V and 6 bases from J, leaving 16 bases between. This CDR3 is 15 amino acids long. CDR1 is SGHAT, CDR2 FQNNGV, per germline. In DNA form, the CDR3 reads TGTGCCAGCAGCTTATCCGCAGGACAGAATGATGGCTACACCTTC. Residues: CASSLSAGQNDGYTF.

This sequence joins TRBV28 and TRBJ2-5, with TRBD2 identical over 10 bases. Germline V gene sequence: CDR1 MDHEN, CDR2 SYDVKM. There are 15 residues in the CDR3. V trimming: 3 bases; J trimming: 4 bases; junction bases outside the gene matches: 5. Here the CDR3 reads CASSFPSGRGETQYF. Written as DNA, the CDR3 is TGTGCCAGCAGTTTCCCTAGCGGGAGAGGAGAGACCCAGTACTTC. Using reference TRBV28 and TRBJ2-5 for the parts outside the CDR3, the full variable domain is DVKVTQSSRYLVKRTGEKVFLECVQDMDHENMFWYRQDPGLGLRLIYFSYDVKMKEKGDIPEGYSVSREKKERFSLILESASTNQTSMYLCASSFPSGRGETQYFGPGTRLLVL.

The chain has TRBV19 and TRBJ2-7, with TRBD1 matching 10 bases. This CDR3 spans 14 amino acids. Germline values: CDR1 LNHDA, CDR2 SQIVND (reference sequence). V lost 6 bases to trimming and J lost 4 bases; unmatched junction nucleotides: 6. The CDR3 region has the DNA TGTGCCAGTAGCACCGGGACAGGGGTTTACGAGCAGTACTTC. This gives the protein CASSTGTGVYEQYF.

The chain is built from TRBV6-1 and TRBJ2-3, with TRBD2 as a possible D gene (6 bases). The length of the CDR3 is 17 residues. Germline-derived CDR1 and CDR2 are MNHNS and SASEGT. V dropped 2 bases and J dropped 2 bases, with 17 bases sitting between them. The CDR3, as DNA: TGTGCCAGCAGTGAAAGAAGTGGGGCGGGAACCACAGATACGCAGTATTTT. Its protein is CASSERSGAGTTDTQYF.

The genes are TRBV10-1 and TRBJ1-4; D is unresolved. Germline lookup yields CDR1 WNHNN and CDR2 SYGVQD (reference sequence). The CDR3 length is 13 residues. V was clipped by 5 bases and J by 8 bases, with 12 bases between them. CDR3 loop: CASSPSLGEKLFF. CDR3 in DNA: TGCGCCAGCAGTCCAAGCCTCGGGGAAAAACTGTTTTTT.

This chain joins TRBV28 and TRBJ2-7; D perhaps matches TRBD2 (6 bases). Deletions cut 5 bases from V and 0 bases from J, with 14 bases between. The CDR3 is 15 amino acids. Germline assignment: CDR1 MDHEN and CDR2 SYDVKM. The CDR3 coding sequence is TGTGCCAGCAGTACATCCGCGGGACCCTCCTACGAGCAGTACTTC. Its protein is CASSTSAGPSYEQYF.

The rearrangement uses TRBV19 and TRBJ2-2; possibly TRBD1 for D (6 bases). CDR1 is LNHDA and CDR2 is SQIVND in the germline V gene (reference sequence). V lost 5 bases, J lost 0 bases, and 10 bases lay in between. The CDR3 covers 15 residues. The CDR3 reads CASSLDRTNTGELFF. The DNA of the CDR3 is TGTGCCAGTAGTCTGGACAGAACGAACACCGGGGAGCTGTTTTTT.

This rearrangement joins TRBV5-4 to TRBJ1-2; 9 nucleotides agree with TRBD1. Trimming removed 4 bases from V and 2 bases from J; junction bases left unmatched: 6. The germline V gene has CDR1 SGHNT and CDR2 YYREEE (reference sequence). The CDR3 extends over 15 amino acids. The CDR3: CASSAIGTGNYGYTF. CDR3 in DNA: TGTGCCAGCAGCGCCATTGGGACAGGGAACTATGGCTACACCTTC.

As concerns this clone: The sample carries other DNA sequences with the same CDR3. The genes are TRBV18 and TRBJ2-6, with a possible D match to TRBD2 (6 bases). The V gene's germline CDR1 is KGHSH and CDR2 LQKENI. This CDR3 has 15 amino acids. Between the trimmed V and J ends, which lost 2 bases and 4 bases, there was a span of 9 bases. The CDR3: CASSPGGSGANVLTF. For the CDR3, the DNA is TGTGCCAGCTCACCAGGGGGGTCCGGGGCCAACGTCCTGACTTTC.

The rearrangement links TRBV2 to TRBJ2-5; possibly TRBD2 for D (6 bases). The germline gives CDR1 SNHLY, CDR2 FYNNEI. Deletions cut 6 bases from V and 5 bases from J, with 10 bases between. This CDR3 is 12 amino acids long. This chain's CDR3 is CASSPGGETQYF. Written as DNA, the CDR3 is TGTGCCAGCAGCCCTGGGGGGGAGACCCAGTACTTC.